Shown below are 6 T cell receptor beta chains from a single sample sequenced in a study of molecular identifiers for immune sequencing clone quantification. TCRdb fed the PCR reads into MiXCR, producing one record per CDR3 protein. Seen here are around 300,000 distinct CDR3 sequences, 24% observed once, and the top ten hold about 0.71%. The source material was naive CD8+ T cells from blood, with Jurkat cell RNA spiked in. Described subset: FACS-sorted CD8+CD4-CCR7+CD45RA+ naive T cells. The receptors were gathered from a human donor in good health. Some libraries in this study had Jurkat cell RNA spiked in.

This clonotype was found a few times. CDR3 protein: CASSQGNDRYEQYF. CDR3 nucleotide sequence: TGTGCCAGCAGTCAAGGAAACGACAGATACGAGCAGTACTTC. This rearrangement joins TRBV6-2 or TRBV6-3 to TRBJ2-7; perhaps TRBD1 as D (5 bases). Trimming took off 5 bases at V and 4 bases at J, with 15 bases between the two ends. CDR1 is MNHEY, CDR2 SVGEGT, per germline. CDR3 length: 14 amino acids.

This clonotype has more than one count but fewer than ten. The rearrangement uses TRBV20-1 and TRBJ2-7; 7 bases map to TRBD1. Per germline, CDR1 DFQATT and CDR2 SNEGSKA (reference sequence). J lost 0 bases, V lost 4 bases, and 9 bases had no gene match. This CDR3 is 15 amino acids long. The CDR3 reads CSANQVGTVSYEQYF. CDR3 DNA sequence: TGCAGTGCTAACCAAGTCGGGACAGTCTCCTACGAGCAGTACTTC.

This clonotype was detected only a few times. The chain links TRBV6-5 to TRBJ2-5; D unresolved. The CDR3 is 14 amino acids. V lost 0 bases to trimming and J lost 0 bases, with 5 bases between them. In germline, CDR1 is MNHEY, CDR2 SVGAGI. The CDR3: CASSYSRDQETQYF. As DNA, the CDR3 is TGTGCCAGCAGTTACTCACGGGACCAAGAGACCCAGTACTTC.

The V gene is TRBV12-3 or TRBV12-4, the J gene TRBJ1-5; a weak D match, TRBD1 (5 bases). The CDR3 contains 14 residues. V lost 2 bases and J lost 6, with 11 bases in between. The CDR3 here is CASSLQGLRQPQHF. The CDR3 DNA sequence: TGTGCCAGCAGTTTACAGGGACTACGTCAGCCCCAGCATTTT.

This clonotype came up many times. The chain uses TRBV30 and TRBJ1-1; D perhaps matches TRBD1 (6 bases). The CDR3 loop spans 13 amino acids. Germline CDR1 GTSNPN, CDR2 SVGIG (reference sequence). Trimming took off 0 bases at V and 8 bases at J, with 13 bases between the two ends. The CDR3 here is CAWSVLFGGEAFF. Here the CDR3 DNA reads TGTGCCTGGAGTGTACTTTTCGGGGGCGAAGCTTTCTTT.

Comments on this clonotype: Sequence at one end of the junction differs from germline and may be a read error. The chain combines TRBV4-1 with TRBJ1-5, with unresolved D. The CDR3 covers 16 residues. CDR1 and CDR2 from the germline V gene are MGHRA and YSYEKL. CDR3: CARSQVGRESNQPQHF. CDR3 coding DNA: TGCGCCCGCAGCCAAGTCGGTAGGGAAAGCAATCAGCCCCAGCATTTT.